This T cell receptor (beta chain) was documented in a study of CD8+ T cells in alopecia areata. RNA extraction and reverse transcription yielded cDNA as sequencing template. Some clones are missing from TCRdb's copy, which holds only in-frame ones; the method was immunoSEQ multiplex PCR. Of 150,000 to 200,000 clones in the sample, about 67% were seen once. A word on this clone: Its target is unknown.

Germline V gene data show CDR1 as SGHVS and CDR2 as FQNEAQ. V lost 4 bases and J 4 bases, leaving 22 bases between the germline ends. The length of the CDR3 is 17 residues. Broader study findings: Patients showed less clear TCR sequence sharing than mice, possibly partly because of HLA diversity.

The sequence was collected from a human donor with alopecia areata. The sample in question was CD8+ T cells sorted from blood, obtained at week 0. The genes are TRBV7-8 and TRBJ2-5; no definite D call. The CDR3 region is CASSSPGVNPPRETQYF. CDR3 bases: TGTGCCAGCAGCTCTCCTGGGGTAAACCCCCCCCGAGAGACCCAGTACTTC.